The clone carrying this T cell receptor beta chain was counted many times. This entry belongs to a study of blood T cells in healthy people across ages. This CDR3 region has 11 residues. Trimming left V 3 bases short and J 12 bases short, with 12 bases between. Germline CDR1 is DFQATT and CDR2 is SNEGSKA (reference sequence). Each donor gave approximately 9.5 milliliters of peripheral blood. A sample-barcoded 5' primer and a J-beta primer mix were used in a second PCR of roughly 7 to 11 cycles. Every cDNA molecule carried a tag from a template-switch adaptor bearing 12 random nucleotides. Using its own MiXCR run on the 5' RACE reads, TCRdb lists one record per CDR3 protein. Of about 590,000 distinct CDR3 sequences detected, approximately 30% appear once; the ten largest clones hold around a sixth.

Sequenced sample: blood. The chain has TRBV20-1 and TRBJ1-5; D gene uncertain. The TCR sequence derives from an elderly woman in good health. CDR3 sequence: CSASMTEGQHF. CDR3 bases: TGCAGTGCTAGCATGACGGAAGGCCAGCATTTT.